The 7 T cell receptor beta chains below come from one sample, sequenced in a study of shared clonotypes between healthy human individuals. Here immunoSEQ multiplex PCR was the method, and the copy in TCRdb shows in-frame clones only, minus some. Found here are about 1 million clones, around 76% of them singletons; the top ten hold 1.2% to 1.5%. The sample comprised memory CD4+ T cells sorted from blood. The subset here: CD45RA-negative fraction. The receptors were gathered from a young man in good health.

The rearrangement uses TRBV9 and TRBJ1-1, with 10 bases identical to TRBD1. This CDR3 has 13 residues. Germline V gene lookup returns CDR1 SGDLS and CDR2 YYNGEE. V lost 4 bases, J lost 8 bases, and 5 bases stayed unmatched. CDR3 region: CASSMDRGGEAFF. The DNA of the CDR3 is TGTGCCAGCAGCATGGACAGGGGGGGAGAAGCTTTCTTT.

V is TRBV11-3 and J is TRBJ2-1; tentative D call: TRBD1 (7 bases). Germline assignment: CDR1 SGHNT and CDR2 YENEEA. The CDR3 runs to 16 residues. V was pared by 1 base and J by 3 bases, with 13 bases between. The CDR3 bases are TGTGCCAGCAGCTTAGGACGGCAGGGGGGCTACAATGAGCAGTTCTTC. It is translated as CASSLGRQGGYNEQFF. The full variable domain, in which reference TRBV11-3 and TRBJ2-1 provide the parts outside the CDR3, is EAGVVQSPRYKIIEKKQPVAFWCNPISGHNTLYWYLQNLGQGPELLIRYENEEAVDDSQLPKDRFSAERLKGVDSTLKIQPAELGDSAVYLCASSLGRQGGYNEQFFGPGTRLTVL.

Details on this clone: This sample includes further DNA sequences coding for the same CDR3. The chain combines TRBV2 with TRBJ2-3, with TRBD1 identical over 7 bases. The CDR3 sequence is 15 residues long. V lost 3 bases, J lost 0 bases, and 3 bases stayed unmatched. Germline loops: CDR1 SNHLY, CDR2 FYNNEI. For the CDR3, the DNA is TGTGCCAGCAGTGATAGGGGGCGTAGCACAGATACGCAGTATTTT. It yields the protein CASSDRGRSTDTQYF.

About this clone itself: Other DNA sequences from this sample encode an identical CDR3 as well. The V and J genes are TRBV7-9 and TRBJ2-7; D perhaps matches TRBD2 (5 bases). The CDR3 extends over 13 amino acids. V lost 1 base, J lost 2 bases, and 6 bases lay in between. The V gene's germline CDR1 is SEHNR and CDR2 FQNEAQ (reference sequence). CDR3 nucleotide sequence: TGTGCCAGCAGCTTAGAACTAGCCTACGAGCAGTACTTC. Protein: CASSLELAYEQYF.

The V gene is TRBV5-1, the J gene TRBJ2-1, with 7 bases identical to TRBD1. CDR1 is SGHRS, CDR2 YFSETQ, per germline. The CDR3 contains 16 residues. After removal of 2 bases from V and 5 bases from J, the junction contained 10 bases not matched to a gene. This CDR3 reads CASSFWGTDHNNEQFF. The CDR3 DNA follows: TGCGCCAGCAGCTTTTGGGGGACAGACCATAACAATGAGCAGTTCTTC.

The rearrangement uses TRBV11-1 and TRBJ2-5; 10 bases are a match to TRBD2. This CDR3 spans 15 amino acids. CDR1 is SGHAT, CDR2 FQDESV, per germline (reference sequence). V shed 3 bases, J shed 1 base, and the junction held 2 bases outside the gene matches. CDR3 protein: CASSLRLAGQETQYF. The CDR3 DNA reads as TGTGCCAGCAGCTTGCGACTAGCGGGCCAAGAGACCCAGTACTTC.

This clone has more than one count but fewer than ten. This sequence joins TRBV11-2 and TRBJ2-1; 10 positions match TRBD1. The CDR3 has 15 residues. V lost 5 bases, J lost 2 bases, and 3 bases stayed unmatched. Per germline, CDR1 SGHAT and CDR2 FQNNGV. The CDR3 DNA reads as TGTGCCAGCAGCCCCGGGACAGGGGCCTACAATGAGCAGTTCTTC. Translation: CASSPGTGAYNEQFF.